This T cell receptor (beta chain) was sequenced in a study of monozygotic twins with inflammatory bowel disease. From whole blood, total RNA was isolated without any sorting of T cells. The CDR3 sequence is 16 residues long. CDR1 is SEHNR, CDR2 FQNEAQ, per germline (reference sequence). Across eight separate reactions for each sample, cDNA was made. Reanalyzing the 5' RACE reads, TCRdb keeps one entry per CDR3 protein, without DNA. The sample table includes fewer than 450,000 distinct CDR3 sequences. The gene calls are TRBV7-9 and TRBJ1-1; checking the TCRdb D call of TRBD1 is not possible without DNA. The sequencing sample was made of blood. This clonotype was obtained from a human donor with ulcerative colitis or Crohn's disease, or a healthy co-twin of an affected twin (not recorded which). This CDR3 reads CASSLKNRGQGAEAFF.